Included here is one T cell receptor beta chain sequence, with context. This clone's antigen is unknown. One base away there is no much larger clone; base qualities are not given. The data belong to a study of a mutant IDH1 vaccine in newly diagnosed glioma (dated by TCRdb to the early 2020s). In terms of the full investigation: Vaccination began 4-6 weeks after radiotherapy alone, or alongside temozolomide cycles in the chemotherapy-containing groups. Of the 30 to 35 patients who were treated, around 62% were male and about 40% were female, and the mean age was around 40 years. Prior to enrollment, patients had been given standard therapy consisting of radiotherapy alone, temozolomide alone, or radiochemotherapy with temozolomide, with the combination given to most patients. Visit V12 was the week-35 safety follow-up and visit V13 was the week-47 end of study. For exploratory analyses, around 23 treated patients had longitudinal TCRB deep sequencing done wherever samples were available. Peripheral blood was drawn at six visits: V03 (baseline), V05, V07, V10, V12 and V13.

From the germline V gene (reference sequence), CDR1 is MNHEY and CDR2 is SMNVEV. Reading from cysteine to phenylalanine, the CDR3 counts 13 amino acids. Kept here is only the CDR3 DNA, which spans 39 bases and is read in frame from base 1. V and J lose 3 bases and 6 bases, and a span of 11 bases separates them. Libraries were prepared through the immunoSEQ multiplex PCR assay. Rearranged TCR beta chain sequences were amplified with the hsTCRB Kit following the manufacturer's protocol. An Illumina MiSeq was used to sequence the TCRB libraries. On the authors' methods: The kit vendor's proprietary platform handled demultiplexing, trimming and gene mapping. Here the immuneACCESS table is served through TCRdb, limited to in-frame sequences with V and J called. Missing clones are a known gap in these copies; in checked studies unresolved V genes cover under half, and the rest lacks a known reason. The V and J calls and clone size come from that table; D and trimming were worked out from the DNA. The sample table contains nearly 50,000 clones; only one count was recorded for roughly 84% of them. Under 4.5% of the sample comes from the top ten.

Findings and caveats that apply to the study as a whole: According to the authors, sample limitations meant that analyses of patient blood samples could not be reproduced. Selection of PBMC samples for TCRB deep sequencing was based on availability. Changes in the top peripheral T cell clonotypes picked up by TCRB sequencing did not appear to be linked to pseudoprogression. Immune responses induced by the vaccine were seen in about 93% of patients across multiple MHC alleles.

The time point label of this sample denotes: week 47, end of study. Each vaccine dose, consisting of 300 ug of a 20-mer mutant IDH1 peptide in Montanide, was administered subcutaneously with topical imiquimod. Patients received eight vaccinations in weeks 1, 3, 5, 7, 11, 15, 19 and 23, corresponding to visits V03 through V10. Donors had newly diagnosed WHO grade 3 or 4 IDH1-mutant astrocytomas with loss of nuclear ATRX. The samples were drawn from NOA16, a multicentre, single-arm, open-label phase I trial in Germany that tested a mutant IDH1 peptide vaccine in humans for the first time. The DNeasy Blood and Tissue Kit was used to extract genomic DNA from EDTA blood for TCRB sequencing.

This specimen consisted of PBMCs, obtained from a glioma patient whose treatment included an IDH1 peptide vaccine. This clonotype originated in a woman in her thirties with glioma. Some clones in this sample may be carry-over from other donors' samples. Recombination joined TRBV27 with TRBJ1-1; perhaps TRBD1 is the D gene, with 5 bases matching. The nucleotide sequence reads TGTGCCAGCAGTTTCGGGGGTGTTGCTGAAGCTTTCTTT. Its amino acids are CASSFGGVAEAFF.